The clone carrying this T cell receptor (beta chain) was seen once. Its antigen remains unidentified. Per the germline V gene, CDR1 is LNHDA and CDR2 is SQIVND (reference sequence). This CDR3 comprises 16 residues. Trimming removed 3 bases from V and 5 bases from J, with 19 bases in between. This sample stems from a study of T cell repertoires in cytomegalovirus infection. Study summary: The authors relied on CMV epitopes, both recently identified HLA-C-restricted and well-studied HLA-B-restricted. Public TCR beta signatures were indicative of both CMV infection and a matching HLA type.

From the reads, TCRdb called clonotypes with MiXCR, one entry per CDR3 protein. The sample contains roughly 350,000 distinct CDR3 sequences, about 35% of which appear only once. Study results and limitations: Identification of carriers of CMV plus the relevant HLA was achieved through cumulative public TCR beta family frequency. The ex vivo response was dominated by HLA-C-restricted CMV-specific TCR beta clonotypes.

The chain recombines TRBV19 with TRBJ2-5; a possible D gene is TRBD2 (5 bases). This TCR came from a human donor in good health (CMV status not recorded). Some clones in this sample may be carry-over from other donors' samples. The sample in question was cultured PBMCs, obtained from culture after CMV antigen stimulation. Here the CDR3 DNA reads TGTGCCAGTAGTATGGCTTCTACAGCGAGGGAGGAGACCCAGTACTTC. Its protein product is CASSMASTAREETQYF.